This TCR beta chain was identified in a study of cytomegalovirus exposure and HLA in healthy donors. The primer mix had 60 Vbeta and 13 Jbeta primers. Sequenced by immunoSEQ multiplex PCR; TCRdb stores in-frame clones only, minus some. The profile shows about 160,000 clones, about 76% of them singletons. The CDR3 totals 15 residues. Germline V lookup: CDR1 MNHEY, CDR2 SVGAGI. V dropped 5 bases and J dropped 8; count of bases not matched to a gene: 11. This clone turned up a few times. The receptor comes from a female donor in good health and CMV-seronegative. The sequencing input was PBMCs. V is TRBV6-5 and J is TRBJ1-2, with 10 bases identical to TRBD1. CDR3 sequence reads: CASSQDRGPSGGYTF. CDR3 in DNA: TGTGCCAGCAGTCAAGACAGGGGGCCCTCCGGAGGCTACACCTTC.